The entry below gives a single TCR beta chain sequence along with its context. The target antigen is unknown. The DNA ends 3 residues before the CDR3 does, and the rest of the CDR3 is filled in from the germline J gene. The data originate from a study of T cells in women clearing cervical HPV infection. At the level of the study: Case blood drawn at lesion detection; control blood after infection cleared.

Average input was 1200 ng genomic DNA for immunoSEQ TCR beta CDR3 amplification. Libraries were prepared by immunoSEQ multiplex PCR; TCRdb keeps only in-frame clonotypes and omits some of them. The sample's table shows under 45,000 clones. The CDR3 length is 14 residues. V lost 10 bases and J 7 bases, leaving 20 bases between the germline ends. Notes on the study in general: Combining TCR richness with V gene abundances gave around 0.83 AUC. Richness differences could reflect unmeasured T-cell content per sample.

Sequences were obtained from blood buffy coat. This TCR was sampled from a woman between 18 and 70 years old with a cervical HPV16 infection that either progressed to CIN3+ or cleared (not recorded which). The gene calls are TRBV12-3 or TRBV12-4 and TRBJ2-1, with D maybe TRBD2 (5 bases). The DNA read from the CDR3 is TGTGCCACTAAGGACTTTAAGTCGGGTAATGAG. This translates into CATKDFKSGNE. The whole CDR3 sequence is CATKDFKSGNEQFF.